This T cell receptor beta chain was recovered during a study of blood T cell repertoires in COVID-19 (dated by TCRdb to the early 2020s). In terms of the full investigation: Samples covering the acute and convalescent phases of COVID-19 were provided by collaborators in the United States, Italy and Spain. The prospective study material was composed of cDNA or gDNA derived from T cells, B-cell-depleted T cells, or PBMCs. Deeply sampled blood TCRbeta repertoires from subjects exposed to, actively infected with, or recovered from COVID-19 were included in the dataset. The repertoires were released in a freely available public database meant as a resource for research on the immune response to SARS-CoV-2. The samples were drawn from the first 160 participants of the ongoing ImmuneRACE study and from over a thousand subjects provided by 6 global collaborators. A de-identified subject ID, COVID-19 status, age in years and sex were almost always included in the sample metadata. Where available, HLA class I and class II types were obtained from metadata supplied by the sample provider rather than from assay-based typing.

Collaborating institutions collected whole blood in K2EDTA tubes following their own protocols. For TCRbeta analysis, collaborators shipped samples in one of three forms: frozen whole blood, isolated PBMCs, or DNA extracted from either of those sample types. TCRbeta CDR3 regions were amplified from genomic DNA by means of the immunoSEQ Assay, a bias-controlled multiplex PCR. On the authors' methods: Within the assay, amplification of reference gene primers was used to estimate how many nucleated cells each sample contained. Sequence reads were collapsed and filtered to measure the absolute abundance of every unique TCRbeta CDR3 rearrangement. For each sample, productive Simpson clonality was calculated by taking the square root of Simpson's diversity index across productive rearrangements. TCRdb retrieved this table from immuneACCESS and kept in-frame rearrangements only. Not all clones are present; in checked studies, unresolved V genes account for under half, and no reason is known for the remainder. V and J calls plus clone size are reproduced from that table; the DNA served to infer D and trimming. The sample yields some 180,000 clones; about 77% were counted once. The ten largest make up 2.8% of the sample.

In the case of this clone: Its specific antigen is unknown. Base quality data are lacking; no much larger clone is found one base away.

Broad study findings and their caveats: The quantity of clinical and demographic metadata differed by source and by participant and was supplied without curation.

The germline V gene supplies CDR1 SNHLY and CDR2 FYNNEI. Reading from cysteine to phenylalanine, the CDR3 counts 12 amino acids. The sequence is cut down to CDR3 DNA, 36 bases in frame from base 1. The germline V and J ends show losses of 6 bases and 12 bases respectively, and no gene match explains 7 bases of the junction. The V and J genes are TRBV2 and TRBJ2-1; the junction holds 8 bases that match TRBD1. This receptor was taken from a woman of 80 years or more with active or convalescent COVID-19. Sequencing used peripheral blood. Here the CDR3 is given as CASSGPGTGQFF. The bases are TGTGCCAGCAGCGGACCCGGGACAGGGCAGTTCTTC.